This T cell receptor beta chain was sequenced for a study of cytomegalovirus exposure and HLA in healthy donors. This clone was seen once. Germline assignment: CDR1 SEHNR and CDR2 FQNEAQ (reference sequence). V gave up 6 bases and J gave up 3 bases; unmatched junction bases: 7. CDR3 length: 14 amino acids. The PCR had 60 Vbeta and 13 Jbeta primers. Some clones are missing from TCRdb's copy, which holds only in-frame ones; the method was immunoSEQ multiplex PCR. Of fewer than 100,000 clones in the sample, around 70% were seen once. Material: PBMCs. The genes are TRBV7-9 and TRBJ1-2; 7 bases line up with TRBD1. The TCR originated in a female donor in good health and CMV-seronegative. The CDR3 coding sequence is TGTGCCAGCAGTCCTCTAGGGGGCCACTATGGCTACACCTTC. This encodes CASSPLGGHYGYTF. Looking up the rest from reference TRBV7-9 and TRBJ1-2 gives the full variable domain: DTGVSQNPRHKITKRGQNVTFRCDPISEHNRLYWYRQTLGQGPEFLTYFQNEAQLEKSRLLSDRFSAERPKGSFSTLEIQRTEQGDSAMYLCASSPLGGHYGYTFGSGTRLTVV.